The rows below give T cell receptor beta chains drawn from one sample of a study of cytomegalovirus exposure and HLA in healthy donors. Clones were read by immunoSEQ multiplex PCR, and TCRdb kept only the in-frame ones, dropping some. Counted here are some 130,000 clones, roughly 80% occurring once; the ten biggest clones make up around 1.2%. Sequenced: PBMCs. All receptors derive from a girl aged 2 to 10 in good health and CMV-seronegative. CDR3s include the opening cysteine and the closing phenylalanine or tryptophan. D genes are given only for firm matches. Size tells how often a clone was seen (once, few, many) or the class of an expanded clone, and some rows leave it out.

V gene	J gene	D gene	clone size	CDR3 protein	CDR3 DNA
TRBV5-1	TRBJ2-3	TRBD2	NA	CASSPGTSEDTQYF	TGCGCCAGCAGCCCAGGGACTAGCGAGGATACGCAGTATTTT
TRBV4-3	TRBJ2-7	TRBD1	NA	CASSQAGTGMDEQYF	TGCGCCAGCAGCCAAGCCGGGACAGGGATGGACGAGCAGTACTTC
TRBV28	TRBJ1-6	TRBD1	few	CASSTGGDSPLHF	TGTGCCAGCAGTACAGGGGGCGATTCACCCCTCCACTTT
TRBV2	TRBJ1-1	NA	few	CASSESNLNTEAFF	TGTGCCAGCAGTGAATCAAACTTGAACACTGAAGCTTTCTTT
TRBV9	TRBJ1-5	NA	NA	CASSAQGYWEPQHF	TGTGCCAGCAGCGCTCAGGGGTATTGGGAGCCCCAGCATTTT
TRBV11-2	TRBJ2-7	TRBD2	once	CASSDPLAGGPYEQYF	TGTGCCAGCAGCGATCCCTTAGCGGGAGGGCCGTACGAGCAGTACTTC
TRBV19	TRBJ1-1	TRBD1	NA	CASRGQGGTEAFF	TGTGCCAGTAGGGGACAGGGGGGCACTGAAGCTTTCTTT
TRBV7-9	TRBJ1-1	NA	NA	CASSSGQHTEAFF	TGTGCCAGCAGCTCCGGACAGCACACTGAAGCTTTCTTT
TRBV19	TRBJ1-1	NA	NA	CASSRTVLTEAFF	TGTGCCAGTAGTAGGACAGTACTCACTGAAGCTTTCTTT
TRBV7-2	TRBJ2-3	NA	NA	CASSFQAYTDTQYF	TGTGCCAGCAGCTTCCAAGCTTACACAGATACGCAGTATTTT
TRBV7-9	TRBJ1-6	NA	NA	CASSLAAQAPLHF	TGTGCCAGCAGCTTAGCGGCCCAGGCGCCCCTCCACTTT
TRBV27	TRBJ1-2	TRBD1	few	CASSPSRGRGNYGYTF	TGTGCCAGCAGTCCTTCAAGGGGGCGAGGGAACTATGGCTACACCTTC
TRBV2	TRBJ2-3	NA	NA	CASVRGTDTQYF	TGTGCCAGCGTCCGGGGCACAGATACGCAGTATTTT
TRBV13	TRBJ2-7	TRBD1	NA	CASSPGTGGEQYF	TGTGCCAGCAGCCCTGGGACAGGGGGCGAGCAGTACTTC
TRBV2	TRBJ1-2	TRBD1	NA	CASSVRDSPSYGYTF	TGTGCCAGCAGCGTACGGGACAGCCCGTCCTATGGCTACACCTTC
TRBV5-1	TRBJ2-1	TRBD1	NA	CASTDRGGDEQFF	TGCGCCAGCACGGACAGGGGGGGCGATGAGCAGTTCTTC
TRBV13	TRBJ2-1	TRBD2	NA	CASSLGLTSGSNEQFF	TGTGCCAGCAGCTTAGGTCTGACTAGCGGATCCAATGAGCAGTTCTTC
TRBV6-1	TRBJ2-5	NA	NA	CASQPGLRETQYF	TGTGCCAGCCAGCCGGGACTGCGAGAGACCCAGTACTTC
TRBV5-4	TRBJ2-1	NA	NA	CASSIRASRAYNEQFF	TGTGCCAGCAGCATTCGTGCTAGCCGCGCCTACAATGAGCAGTTCTTC
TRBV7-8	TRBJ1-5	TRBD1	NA	CASSAGTGTQPQHF	TGTGCCAGCAGCGCTGGGACAGGGACTCAGCCCCAGCATTTT
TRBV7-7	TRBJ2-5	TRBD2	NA	CASSGGAGETQYF	TGTGCCAGTAGCGGGGGGGCTGGTGAGACCCAGTACTTC
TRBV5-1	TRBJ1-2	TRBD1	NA	CASSLAPGQGTGVDGYTF	TGCGCCAGCAGCTTGGCCCCGGGACAGGGCACGGGGGTTGACGGCTACACCTTC
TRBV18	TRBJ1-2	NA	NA	CASSLRGDYGYTF	TGTGCCAGCTCACTAAGGGGCGACTATGGCTACACCTTC
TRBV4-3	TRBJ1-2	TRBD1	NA	CASSETGGYGYTF	TGCGCCAGCAGTGAGACAGGGGGCTATGGCTACACCTTC
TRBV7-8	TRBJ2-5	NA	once	CASSVPQVGQETQYF	TGTGCCAGCAGCGTCCCACAGGTTGGCCAAGAGACCCAGTACTTC
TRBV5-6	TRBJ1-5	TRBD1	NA	CASSLGTGSGSNQPQHF	TGTGCCAGCAGCTTAGGGACAGGGAGCGGTAGCAATCAGCCCCAGCATTTT
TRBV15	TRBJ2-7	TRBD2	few	CATSRDRGLAGGPYEQYF	TGTGCCACCAGCAGAGATAGAGGACTAGCGGGAGGGCCCTACGAGCAGTACTTC
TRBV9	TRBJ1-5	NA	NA	CASSVGGDSNQPQHF	TGTGCCAGCAGCGTAGGGGGGGATAGCAATCAGCCCCAGCATTTT
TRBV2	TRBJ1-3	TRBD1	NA	CASPPGQAPPFSGNTIYF	TGTGCCAGCCCCCCCGGACAGGCCCCTCCATTCTCTGGAAACACCATATATTTT
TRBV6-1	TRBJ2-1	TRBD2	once	CASSESSSGRVGSYNEQFF	TGTGCCAGCAGTGAAAGCTCTAGCGGGAGGGTAGGATCCTACAATGAGCAGTTCTTC
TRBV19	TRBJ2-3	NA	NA	CASSIGAPDTQYF	TGTGCCAGTAGTATAGGAGCCCCAGATACGCAGTATTTT
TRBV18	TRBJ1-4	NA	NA	CASSGGRAGEKLFF	TGTGCCAGCTCCGGAGGTCGGGCGGGTGAAAAACTGTTTTTT
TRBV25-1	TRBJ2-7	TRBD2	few	CASSQTSGGHEQYF	TGTGCCAGCAGTCAGACTAGCGGGGGCCACGAGCAGTACTTC
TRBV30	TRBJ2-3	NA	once	CAWSVRAGTQYF	TGTGCCTGGAGTGTGCGGGCAGGTACGCAGTATTTT
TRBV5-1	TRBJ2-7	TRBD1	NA	CASSLGGTGGIYEQYF	TGCGCCAGCAGCTTGGGCGGGACAGGGGGCATATACGAGCAGTACTTC